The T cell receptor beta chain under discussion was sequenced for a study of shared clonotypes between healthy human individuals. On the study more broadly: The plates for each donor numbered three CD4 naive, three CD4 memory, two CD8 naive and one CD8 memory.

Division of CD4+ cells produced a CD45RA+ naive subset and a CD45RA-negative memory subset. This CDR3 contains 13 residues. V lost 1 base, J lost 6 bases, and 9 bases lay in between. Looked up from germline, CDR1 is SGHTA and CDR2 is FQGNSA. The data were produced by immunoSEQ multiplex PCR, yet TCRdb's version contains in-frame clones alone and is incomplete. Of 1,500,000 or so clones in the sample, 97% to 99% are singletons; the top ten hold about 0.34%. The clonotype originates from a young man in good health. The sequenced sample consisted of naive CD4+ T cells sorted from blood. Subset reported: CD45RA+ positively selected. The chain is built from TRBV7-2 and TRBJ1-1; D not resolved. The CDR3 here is CASSLGGGPEAFF. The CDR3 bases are TGTGCCAGCAGCTTAGGCGGCGGCCCTGAAGCTTTCTTT.